Below are 6 T cell receptor beta chains sequenced from a single sample in a study of blood T cells in healthy people across ages (dated by TCRdb to 2014 to 2015). The method was 5' RACE. The instrument was an Illumina HiSeq 2500. A second about 7 to 12 cycle PCR used a sample-barcoded 5' primer and a J-beta primer mix. TCRdb reran the public reads through fastp at Q25 and MiXCR, keeping productive beta chains. CDR3 protein duplicates are merged, each entry listing the most common genes and DNA. Present in this sample are some 1.4 million distinct CDR3 sequences, around 39% of which were seen just once. The top ten constitute 7% to 9.5% of the sample. The sample comprised blood. Receptors were obtained from a woman between 18 and 29 years old in good health.

The chain combines TRBV9 with TRBJ2-3; the match to TRBD2 covers 10 bases. Unmatched junction bases numbered 12, after V lost 4 bases and J lost 4 bases. CDR3 length: 17 amino acids. Germline CDR1 reads SGDLS; CDR2 reads YYNGEE. The CDR3 DNA reads as TGTGCCAGCAGCCCCCGTTCAGCGGGGGGGCTCCCAGATACGCAGTATTTT. Its translation is CASSPRSAGGLPDTQYF.

The V and J genes are TRBV5-1 and TRBJ2-3; no reliable D call. The CDR3 sequence is 13 residues long. CDR1 is SGHRS and CDR2 is YFSETQ in the germline V gene. V was clipped by 4 bases and J by 2 bases, with 8 bases between them. The CDR3 spells CASSLQPTDTQYF. The CDR3 DNA follows: TGCGCCAGCAGCCTGCAACCCACAGATACGCAGTATTTT.

At least ten counts were recorded for this clonotype. The V gene is TRBV10-3, the J gene TRBJ2-2; no clear D gene. The V gene lost 3 bases and the J gene lost 8 bases, with 4 bases spanning the gap. The CDR3 is 11 residues long. The germline V gene has CDR1 ENHRY and CDR2 SYGVKD. In nucleotides, the CDR3 is TGTGCCATCAGTGAAGGAGGGGAGCTGTTTTTT. It translates to CAISEGGELFF.

This clonotype was seen more than once but under ten times. The genes are TRBV4-1 and TRBJ1-1; D may be TRBD1 (5 bases). V lost 2 bases to trimming and J lost 4 bases, with 17 bases between them. The CDR3 is 16 amino acids. Germline lookup yields CDR1 MGHRA and CDR2 YSYEKL. The CDR3 reads CASSQHTPIGTTEAFF. CDR3 DNA: TGCGCCAGCAGCCAACACACCCCCATTGGGACCACTGAAGCTTTCTTT.

This clonotype was seen only a few times. A read error may account for a junction end that differs from germline. This rearrangement joins TRBV20-1 to TRBJ2-1; D is undetermined. This CDR3 spans 13 amino acids. The V gene's germline CDR1 is DFQATT and CDR2 SNEGSKA (reference sequence). The CDR3 DNA reads TGCAGTGTGGAGCCGAGCTCCCACAATGAGCAGTTCTTC. This gives the protein CSVEPSSHNEQFF.

This clonotype has a handful of counts. The chain carries TRBV29-1 and TRBJ2-7, with D uncertain. Trimming removed 4 bases at V and 3 bases at J, with 7 bases between. Germline loops: CDR1 SQVTM, CDR2 ANQGSEA. This CDR3 comprises 11 residues. DNA for the CDR3: TGCAGCGTTGTTTCCGGCTACGAGCAGTACTTC. Translating it yields CSVVSGYEQYF.